Listed below are T cell receptor beta chains from one sample, sequenced in a study of blood T cell repertoires in COVID-19. Sequenced by immunoSEQ multiplex PCR; TCRdb stores in-frame clones only, minus some. The repertoire includes 300,000 to 400,000 clones, about 88% of them detected once, and 3% sits in the top ten. Material: peripheral blood. Source of these receptors: a human donor in a cohort sampled during active COVID-19. Each CDR3 is given with its conserved first and last residue. D genes are given only for firm matches. Clone size is shown for a subset of rows, as once, few, many or a class of expanded clone.

size: NA
V: TRBV19
D: TRBD1
J: TRBJ1-5
DNA: TGTGCCAGTAGTATGAGTCGCAGGGGGAATCAGCCCCAGCATTTT
CDR3: CASSMSRRGNQPQHF

size: NA
V: TRBV7-2
D: TRBD2
J: TRBJ2-1
DNA: TGTGCCAGCAGCTTGCAGCGGGGTTATAATGAGCAGTTCTTC
CDR3: CASSLQRGYNEQFF

size: NA
V: TRBV28
D: TRBD2
J: TRBJ2-2
DNA: TGTGCCAGCAGTTCTCCGGGACTAGCGGACACCGGGGAGCTGTTTTTT
CDR3: CASSSPGLADTGELFF

size: NA
V: TRBV6-1
D: NA
J: TRBJ1-3
DNA: TGTGCCAGCAGTGAAGCGGGGCTTGGAAACACCATATATTTT
CDR3: CASSEAGLGNTIYF

size: NA
V: TRBV6-5
D: NA
J: TRBJ2-5
DNA: TGTGCCAGCGGTAGAGACCAAGAGACCCAGTACTTC
CDR3: CASGRDQETQYF

size: NA
V: TRBV9
D: NA
J: TRBJ1-6
DNA: TGTGCCAGCAGCGTAGGAATAGGGGATCATAATTCACCCCTCCACTTT
CDR3: CASSVGIGDHNSPLHF

size: NA
V: TRBV11-2
D: TRBD1
J: TRBJ2-1
DNA: TGTGCCAGCAGTTTGGACAGGGGGCCCTACAATGAGCAGTTCTTC
CDR3: CASSLDRGPYNEQFF

size: NA
V: TRBV6-1
D: TRBD2
J: TRBJ2-1
DNA: TGTGCCAGCAGTGGAAACCCCCCCAGGGCTAGCGGGGCGGGTGAGCAGTTCTTC
CDR3: CASSGNPPRASGAGEQFF

size: NA
V: TRBV4-1
D: NA
J: TRBJ2-7
DNA: TGCGCCAGCAGCCTGGGAGTTGTGAACGAGCAGTACTTC
CDR3: CASSLGVVNEQYF

size: NA
V: TRBV5-1
D: TRBD2
J: TRBJ2-3
DNA: TGCGCCAGCAGCTTCTCTAGCGGGGGGGCCACAGATACGCAGTATTTT
CDR3: CASSFSSGGATDTQYF

size: NA
V: TRBV5-4
D: NA
J: TRBJ2-5
DNA: TGTGCCAGCAGCTTGACGGGGGAGAAAGAGACCCAGTACTTC
CDR3: CASSLTGEKETQYF

size: NA
V: TRBV9
D: TRBD2
J: TRBJ2-1
DNA: TGTGCCAGCAGCGCCCGGGGGACTACTACATACAATGAGCAGTTCTTC
CDR3: CASSARGTTTYNEQFF

size: NA
V: TRBV5-1
D: TRBD1
J: TRBJ1-3
DNA: TGCGCCAGCAGCTTGGACCCTACAGGGGCTGGAAACACCATATATTTT
CDR3: CASSLDPTGAGNTIYF

size: NA
V: TRBV6-2/TRBV6-3
D: TRBD2
J: TRBJ2-1
DNA: TGTGCCAGCAGCAGGACTAGCGGGGGGCTTGGTGAGCAGTTCTTC
CDR3: CASSRTSGGLGEQFF

size: NA
V: TRBV6-6
D: NA
J: TRBJ1-3
DNA: TGTGCCAGCAGTTACTCGGCAGATGGAAACACCATATATTTT
CDR3: CASSYSADGNTIYF

size: NA
V: TRBV10-3
D: NA
J: TRBJ1-2
DNA: TGTGCCATCAGTGAGTCGATCGAGGCTATCTATGGCTACACCTTC
CDR3: CAISESIEAIYGYTF

size: NA
V: TRBV14
D: TRBD1
J: TRBJ2-2
DNA: TGTGCCAGCAGCCAAGATAGACCGAGGGGACAGGGGTACACCGGGGAGCTGTTTTTT
CDR3: CASSQDRPRGQGYTGELFF

size: NA
V: TRBV11-1
D: TRBD2
J: TRBJ2-7
DNA: TGTGCCAGCAGCCCCGGGACTAGCGGGAGGATGAACGAGCAGTACTTC
CDR3: CASSPGTSGRMNEQYF

size: NA
V: TRBV25-1
D: NA
J: TRBJ1-1
DNA: TGTGCCAGCAGCGGGGGGTACTTGAACACTGAAGCTTTCTTT
CDR3: CASSGGYLNTEAFF

size: NA
V: TRBV4-1
D: TRBD1
J: TRBJ1-5
DNA: TGCGCCAGCAGCCGAACAGGGGGCAATCAGCCCCAGCATTTT
CDR3: CASSRTGGNQPQHF

size: NA
V: TRBV5-5
D: NA
J: TRBJ2-7
DNA: TGTGCCAGCAGCTTGGCCAGGGGGGTTGGCTACGAGCAGTACTTC
CDR3: CASSLARGVGYEQYF

size: NA
V: TRBV3-1/TRBV3-2
D: TRBD2
J: TRBJ2-5
DNA: TGTGCCAGCAGCCACGGGACTAGCGGGAGAAGAGAGACCCAGTACTTC
CDR3: CASSHGTSGRRETQYF

size: NA
V: TRBV6-4
D: TRBD2
J: TRBJ2-2
DNA: TGTGCCAGCAGTGAACTAGCGGGAGTACCCGGGGAGCTGTTTTTT
CDR3: CASSELAGVPGELFF

size: few
V: TRBV28
D: TRBD1
J: TRBJ2-1
DNA: TGTGCCAGCAGGGGACCGGGACAGGTGCCCAATGAGCAGTTCTTC
CDR3: CASRGPGQVPNEQFF